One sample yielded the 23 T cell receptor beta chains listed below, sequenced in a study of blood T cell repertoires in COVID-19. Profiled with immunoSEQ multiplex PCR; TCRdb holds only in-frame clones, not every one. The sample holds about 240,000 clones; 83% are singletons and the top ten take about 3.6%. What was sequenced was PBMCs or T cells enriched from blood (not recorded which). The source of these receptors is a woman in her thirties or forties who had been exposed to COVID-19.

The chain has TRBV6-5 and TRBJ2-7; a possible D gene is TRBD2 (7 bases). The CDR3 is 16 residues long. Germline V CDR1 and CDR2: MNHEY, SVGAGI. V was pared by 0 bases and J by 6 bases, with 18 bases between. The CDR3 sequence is CASSYSRGGLRLEQYF. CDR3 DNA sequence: TGTGCCAGCAGTTACTCGAGGGGGGGCCTCCGCCTCGAGCAGTACTTC.

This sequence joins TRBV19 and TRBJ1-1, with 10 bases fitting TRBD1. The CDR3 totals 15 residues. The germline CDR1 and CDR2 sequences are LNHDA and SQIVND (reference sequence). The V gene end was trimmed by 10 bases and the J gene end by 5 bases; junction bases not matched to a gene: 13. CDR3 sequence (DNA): TGTGCCACTAGGGACCGGGACAGGGGTCTAACTGAAGCTTTCTTT. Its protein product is CATRDRDRGLTEAFF.

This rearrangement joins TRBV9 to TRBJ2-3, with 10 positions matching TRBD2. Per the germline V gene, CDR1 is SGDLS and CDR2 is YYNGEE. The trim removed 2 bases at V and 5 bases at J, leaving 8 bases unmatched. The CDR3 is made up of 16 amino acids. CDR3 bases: TGTGCCAGCAGCGTTTCGAGCGGGGGGGCCGGAGATACGCAGTATTTT. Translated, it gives CASSVSSGGAGDTQYF.

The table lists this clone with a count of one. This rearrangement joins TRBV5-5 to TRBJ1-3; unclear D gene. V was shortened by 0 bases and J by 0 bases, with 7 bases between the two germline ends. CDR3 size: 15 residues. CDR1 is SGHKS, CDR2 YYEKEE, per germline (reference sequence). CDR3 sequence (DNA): TGTGCCAGCAGCTTGGATCGCGGCTCTGGAAACACCATATATTTT. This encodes CASSLDRGSGNTIYF.

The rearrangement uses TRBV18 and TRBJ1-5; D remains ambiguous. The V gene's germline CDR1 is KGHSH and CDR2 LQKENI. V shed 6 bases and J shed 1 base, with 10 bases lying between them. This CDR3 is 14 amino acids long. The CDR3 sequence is CASSAEDSNQPQHF. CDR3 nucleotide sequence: TGTGCCAGCTCGGCGGAGGACAGCAATCAGCCCCAGCATTTT.

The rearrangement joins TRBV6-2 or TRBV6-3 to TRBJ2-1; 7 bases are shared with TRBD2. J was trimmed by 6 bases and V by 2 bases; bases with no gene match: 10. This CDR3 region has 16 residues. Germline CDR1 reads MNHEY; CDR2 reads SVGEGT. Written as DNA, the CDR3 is TGTGCCAGCAGTTACAAGGGGCTTGGGGGGGGCAATGAGCAGTTCTTC. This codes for CASSYKGLGGGNEQFF.

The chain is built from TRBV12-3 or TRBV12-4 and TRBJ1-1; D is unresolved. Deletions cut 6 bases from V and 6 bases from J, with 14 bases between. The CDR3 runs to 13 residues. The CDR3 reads CASSPSGIPEAFF. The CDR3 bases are TGTGCCAGCAGCCCGTCGGGGATCCCTGAAGCTTTCTTT.

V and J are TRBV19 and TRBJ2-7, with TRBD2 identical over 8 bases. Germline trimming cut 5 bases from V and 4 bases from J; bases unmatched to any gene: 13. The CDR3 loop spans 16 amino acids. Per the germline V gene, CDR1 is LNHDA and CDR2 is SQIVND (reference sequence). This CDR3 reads CASSAPGREGGYEQYF. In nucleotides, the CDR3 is TGTGCCAGTAGTGCCCCGGGACGGGAGGGAGGATACGAGCAGTACTTC.

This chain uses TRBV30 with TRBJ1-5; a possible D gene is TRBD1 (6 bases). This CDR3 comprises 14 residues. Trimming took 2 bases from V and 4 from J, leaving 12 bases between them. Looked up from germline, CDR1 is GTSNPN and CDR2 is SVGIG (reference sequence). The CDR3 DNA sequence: TGTGCCTGGAGTCAGGGGACGAGGAATCAGCCCCAGCATTTT. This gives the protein CAWSQGTRNQPQHF.

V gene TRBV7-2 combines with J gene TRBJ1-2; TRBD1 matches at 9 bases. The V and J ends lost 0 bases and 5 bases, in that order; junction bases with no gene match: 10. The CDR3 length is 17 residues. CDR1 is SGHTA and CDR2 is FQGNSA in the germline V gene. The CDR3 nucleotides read TGTGCCAGCAGCTTAGCGGGCCTAAGGACAGGGGATTATGGCTACACCTTC. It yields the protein CASSLAGLRTGDYGYTF.

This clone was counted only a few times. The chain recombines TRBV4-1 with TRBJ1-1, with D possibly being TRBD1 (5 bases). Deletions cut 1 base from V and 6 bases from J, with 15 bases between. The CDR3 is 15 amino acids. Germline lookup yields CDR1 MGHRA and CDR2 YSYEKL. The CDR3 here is CASSQGRGGSAEAFF. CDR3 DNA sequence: TGCGCCAGCAGCCAAGGCCGGGGGGGTTCAGCTGAAGCTTTCTTT.

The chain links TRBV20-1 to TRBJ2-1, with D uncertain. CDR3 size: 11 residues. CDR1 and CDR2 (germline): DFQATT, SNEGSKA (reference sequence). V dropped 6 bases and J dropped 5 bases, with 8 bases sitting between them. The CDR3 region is CSARLHNEQFF. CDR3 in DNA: TGCAGTGCCCGACTTCACAATGAGCAGTTCTTC.

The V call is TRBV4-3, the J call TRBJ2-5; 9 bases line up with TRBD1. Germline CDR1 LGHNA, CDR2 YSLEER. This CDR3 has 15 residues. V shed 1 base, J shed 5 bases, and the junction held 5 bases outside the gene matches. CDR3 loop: CASSQGGTGMETQYF. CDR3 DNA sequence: TGCGCCAGCAGCCAAGGTGGGACAGGGATGGAGACCCAGTACTTC.

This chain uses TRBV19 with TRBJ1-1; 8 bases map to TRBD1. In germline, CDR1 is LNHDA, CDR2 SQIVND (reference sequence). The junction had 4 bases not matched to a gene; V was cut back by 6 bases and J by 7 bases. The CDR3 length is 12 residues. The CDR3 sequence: CASRTGGGEAFF. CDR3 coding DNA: TGTGCCAGTAGAACAGGGGGTGGTGAAGCTTTCTTT.

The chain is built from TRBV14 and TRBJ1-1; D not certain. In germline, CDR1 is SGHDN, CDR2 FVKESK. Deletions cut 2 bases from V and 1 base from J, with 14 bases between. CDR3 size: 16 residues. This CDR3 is CASSQWEGSANTEAFF. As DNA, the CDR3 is TGTGCCAGCAGCCAATGGGAGGGAAGTGCGAACACTGAAGCTTTCTTT.

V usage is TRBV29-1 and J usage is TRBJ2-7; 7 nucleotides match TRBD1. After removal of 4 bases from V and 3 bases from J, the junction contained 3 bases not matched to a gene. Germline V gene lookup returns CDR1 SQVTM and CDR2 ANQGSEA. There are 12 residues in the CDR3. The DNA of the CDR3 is TGCAGCGTTGTGGGACAGAACTACGAGCAGTACTTC. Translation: CSVVGQNYEQYF.

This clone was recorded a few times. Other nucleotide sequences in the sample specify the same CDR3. DNA for the CDR3: TGTGCCAGCAGCCCTAGGGGGAATCAGCCCCAGCATTTT. The encoded protein is CASSPRGNQPQHF. The chain combines TRBV7-2 with TRBJ1-5; possibly TRBD1 for D (6 bases). This CDR3 has 13 amino acids. V shed 5 bases and J shed 4 bases, with 9 bases lying between them. Germline V gives CDR1 SGHTA, CDR2 FQGNSA.

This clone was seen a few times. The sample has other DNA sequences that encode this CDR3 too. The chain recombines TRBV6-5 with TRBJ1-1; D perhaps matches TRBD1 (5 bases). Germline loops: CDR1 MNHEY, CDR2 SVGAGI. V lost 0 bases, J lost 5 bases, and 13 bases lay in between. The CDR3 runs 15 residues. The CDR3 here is CASSYSTGGDTEAFF. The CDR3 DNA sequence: TGTGCCAGCAGTTACTCGACGGGGGGAGATACTGAAGCTTTCTTT.

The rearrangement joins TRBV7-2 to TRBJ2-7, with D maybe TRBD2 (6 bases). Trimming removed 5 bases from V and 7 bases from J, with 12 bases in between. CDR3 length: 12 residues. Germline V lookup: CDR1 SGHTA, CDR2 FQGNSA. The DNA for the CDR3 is TGTGCCAGCAGCCCTTGGGGAGGTGAGCAGTACTTC. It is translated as CASSPWGGEQYF.

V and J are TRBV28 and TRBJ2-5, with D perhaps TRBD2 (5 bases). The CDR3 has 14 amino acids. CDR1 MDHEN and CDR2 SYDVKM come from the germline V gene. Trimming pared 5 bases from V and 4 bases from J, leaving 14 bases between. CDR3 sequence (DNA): TGTGCCAGCAGTCCCCCTAGCTGGCGAGAGACCCAGTACTTC. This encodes CASSPPSWRETQYF. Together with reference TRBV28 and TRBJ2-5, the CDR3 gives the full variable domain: DVKVTQSSRYLVKRTGEKVFLECVQDMDHENMFWYRQDPGLGLRLIYFSYDVKMKEKGDIPEGYSVSREKKERFSLILESASTNQTSMYLCASSPPSWRETQYFGPGTRLLVL.

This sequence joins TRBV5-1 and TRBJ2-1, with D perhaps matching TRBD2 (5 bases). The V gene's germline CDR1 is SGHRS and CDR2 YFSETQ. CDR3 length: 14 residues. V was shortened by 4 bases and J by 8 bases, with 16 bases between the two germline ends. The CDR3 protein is CASSPMRAKDEQFF. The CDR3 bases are TGCGCCAGCAGCCCGATGCGGGCTAAGGATGAGCAGTTCTTC.

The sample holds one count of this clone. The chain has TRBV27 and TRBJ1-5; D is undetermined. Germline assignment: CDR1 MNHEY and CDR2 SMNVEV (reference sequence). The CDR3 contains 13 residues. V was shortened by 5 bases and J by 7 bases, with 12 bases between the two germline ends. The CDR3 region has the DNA TGTGCCAGCAGTCCCCCGGGAGAGCAGCCCCAGCATTTT. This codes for CASSPPGEQPQHF.

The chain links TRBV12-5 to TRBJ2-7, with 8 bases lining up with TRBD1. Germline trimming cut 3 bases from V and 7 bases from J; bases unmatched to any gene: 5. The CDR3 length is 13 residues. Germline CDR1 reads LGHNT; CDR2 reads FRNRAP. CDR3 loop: CASGFGQGGEQYF. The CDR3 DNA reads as TGTGCTAGTGGTTTCGGACAGGGTGGGGAGCAGTACTTC.